These 17 T cell receptor beta chains were all obtained from the same sample, sequenced in a study of monozygotic twins with inflammatory bowel disease. TCRdb reprocessed the 5' RACE reads and stores each CDR3 protein as one record, lacking DNA. Its table records 330,000 or so distinct CDR3 sequences. The sample taken for sequencing was blood. The source is a human donor with ulcerative colitis or Crohn's disease, or a healthy co-twin of an affected twin (not recorded which).

V is TRBV6-2 or TRBV6-3 and J is TRBJ2-7. Germline CDR1 MNHEY, CDR2 SVGEGT. The CDR3 runs 15 residues. The CDR3 loop is CASRLRGQGSYEQYF.

V usage is TRBV27 and J usage is TRBJ1-1; lacking DNA, the TRBD1 call made by TCRdb goes unchecked. The CDR3 consists of 16 residues. CDR1 and CDR2 (germline): MNHEY, SMNVEV (reference sequence). Here the CDR3 reads CASSQPGQGARTEAFF.

The chain has TRBV4-1 and TRBJ2-7; the D gene TCRdb calls, TRBD2, cannot be checked with no DNA. The CDR3 totals 15 residues. Germline CDR1 is MGHRA and CDR2 is YSYEKL. The CDR3 spells CASSQNSGGSYEQYF.

This sequence joins TRBV27 and TRBJ2-7; checking the TCRdb D call of TRBD1 is not possible without DNA. The germline CDR1 and CDR2 sequences are MNHEY and SMNVEV (reference sequence). The CDR3 runs 13 residues. The CDR3 spells CASAWGDSYEQYF.

The chain links TRBV20-1 to TRBJ2-1. The CDR3 covers 16 residues. The germline V gene has CDR1 DFQATT and CDR2 SNEGSKA (reference sequence). The CDR3 reads CSAKVRTESSYNEQFF.

The rearrangement joins TRBV15 to TRBJ1-1; TCRdb reports TRBD1, a call that lacks DNA to check it against. Germline CDR1 and CDR2: LNHNV and YYDKDF (reference sequence). The CDR3 has 14 residues. The CDR3: CATSRLHSDREVFF.

The chain is built from TRBV4-3 and TRBJ1-4; the D call of TRBD1 rests on TCRdb alone, since no DNA is present to check it. The CDR3 covers 17 residues. Germline CDR1 reads LGHNA; CDR2 reads YSLEER. Here the CDR3 reads CASSRTLSGTGLEKLFF.

The V gene is TRBV5-6, the J gene TRBJ2-3. Germline CDR1 and CDR2: SGHDT and YYEEEE. The length of the CDR3 is 11 residues. The CDR3: CASSLVDTQYF.

V and J are TRBV20-1 and TRBJ2-2; TCRdb designates TRBD2, a call that cannot be tested without DNA. The CDR3 runs to 13 residues. Germline lookup yields CDR1 DFQATT and CDR2 SNEGSKA (reference sequence). The CDR3 loop reads CSQKQRESGELFF.

The chain uses TRBV5-1 and TRBJ2-7. This CDR3 has 12 residues. From germline, CDR1 is SGHRS and CDR2 YFSETQ. This chain's CDR3 is CASSAGAYEQYF.

V gene TRBV18 combines with J gene TRBJ2-7; absent DNA, TCRdb's TRBD2 call cannot be checked. The V gene's germline CDR1 is KGHSH and CDR2 LQKENI. This CDR3 is built from 16 residues. The CDR3 loop reads CASSPVAGAHSYEQYF.

The chain employs TRBV6-1 and TRBJ2-7; no DNA is available, so the TRBD1 call from TCRdb remains unchecked. This CDR3 is 15 amino acids long. Germline V gene lookup returns CDR1 MNHNS and CDR2 SASEGT. This chain's CDR3 is CASSPALTGAGEQYF.

The chain uses TRBV4-1 and TRBJ2-7; TCRdb returns TRBD2, unconfirmable since there is no DNA. The CDR3 totals 13 residues. Germline loops: CDR1 MGHRA, CDR2 YSYEKL. The CDR3 spells CASSQVPGGGQYF.

The chain joins TRBV18 to TRBJ2-5; no DNA is available, so the TRBD2 call from TCRdb remains unchecked. Germline CDR1 is KGHSH and CDR2 is LQKENI. The CDR3 runs 16 residues. The CDR3 protein is CASSPPSSGAGKTQYF.

This chain joins TRBV10-2 and TRBJ1-4. CDR1 and CDR2 from the germline V gene are WSHSY and SAAADI. The CDR3 runs 14 residues. CDR3 amino acids: CASSGVNAKEKLFF.

The chain recombines TRBV5-1 with TRBJ2-3; TCRdb's D gene call, TRBD1, goes unchecked for lack of DNA. The CDR3 loop spans 15 amino acids. The V gene's germline CDR1 is SGHRS and CDR2 YFSETQ. CDR3: CASLITGGATDTQYF.

V is TRBV18 and J is TRBJ1-3. CDR1 is KGHSH, CDR2 LQKENI, per germline. This CDR3 region has 13 residues. CDR3 in amino acids: CASSPGVGNTIYF.